This T cell receptor (beta chain) was sequenced during a study of identical twins. Trimming removed 5 bases at V and 2 bases at J, with 15 bases between. Per germline, CDR1 SEHNR and CDR2 FQNEAQ (reference sequence). This CDR3 spans 15 amino acids. Template switching added a universal primer site, and cDNA bore unique molecular identifiers. A single record per CDR3 protein comes from TCRdb applying MiXCR to the 5' RACE reads. This sample has 700,000 or so distinct CDR3 sequences, with around 8.3% found just once. About this clonotype: The target antigen is unknown.

Study-wide results and limits: Reduced insertions were recorded for abundant cord blood beta clonotypes, with no such pattern in memory repertoires. Twin pairs' shared out-of-frame alpha sequences were enriched in low generation probability.

The same sample was also studied in work on yellow fever vaccine responses in identical twins. Per that paper: Convergence reportedly seemed to mark part of the twins' vaccine T cell response, with personalization marking the rest.

Sequenced sample: PBMCs. The V and J genes are TRBV7-9 and TRBJ2-5; D gene ambiguous. The origin of this receptor is a woman between 18 and 29 years old in good health. The CDR3 DNA sequence: TGTGCCAGCAGCCCGTCGAGTGAGACGCAAGAGACCCAGTACTTC. Its translation: CASSPSSETQETQYF.